This T cell receptor beta chain was documented in a study of T cell responses to AZD1222 COVID-19 vaccine. General study points: The sample set comprised mostly white British donors with more females, and clonal diversity was possibly underestimated. The repertoires were collected only after the peak T cell response. Spike-specific TCR breadth and depth rose after two AZD1222 doses.

Data came from immunoSEQ multiplex PCR; TCRdb stores just in-frame clones and leaves some out. The table lists about 120,000 clones, 92% of them singletons. This clone occurred once. Its antigen is undetermined. The source material was peripheral blood, sampled 28 days after the second AZD1222 dose. The receptor was derived from an adult who received the AZD1222 COVID-19 vaccine.

CDR3 sequence (DNA): TGTGCCAGCAGCTTATCAAATGCAAGCATCATAATGAACACTGAAGCTTTCTTT. Translated: CASSLSNASIIMNTEAFF. The chain has TRBV11-2 and TRBJ1-1; D is undetermined. Germline CDR1 is SGHAT and CDR2 is FQNNGV. The CDR3 covers 18 residues. Trimming cost V 2 bases and J 0 bases, with 19 bases left between them.